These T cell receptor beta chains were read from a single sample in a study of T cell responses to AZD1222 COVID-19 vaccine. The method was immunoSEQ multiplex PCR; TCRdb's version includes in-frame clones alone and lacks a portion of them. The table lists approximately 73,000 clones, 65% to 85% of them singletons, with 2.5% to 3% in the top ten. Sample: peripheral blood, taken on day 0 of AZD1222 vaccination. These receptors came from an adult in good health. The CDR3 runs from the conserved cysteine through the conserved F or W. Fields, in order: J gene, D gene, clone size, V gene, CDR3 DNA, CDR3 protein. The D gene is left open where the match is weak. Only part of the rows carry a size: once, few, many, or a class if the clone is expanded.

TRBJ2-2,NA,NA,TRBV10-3,TGTGCCATCGGCGGGGCCACTGGGAACACCGGGGAGCTGTTTTTT,CAIGGATGNTGELFF
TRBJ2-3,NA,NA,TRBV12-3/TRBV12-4,TGTGCCAGCAGCAGCGGTACCACAGATACGCAGTATTTT,CASSSGTTDTQYF
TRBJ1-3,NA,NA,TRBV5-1,TGCGCCAGCAGCCCATGGGGGGTCGCTGGAAACACCATATATTTT,CASSPWGVAGNTIYF
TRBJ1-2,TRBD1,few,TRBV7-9,TGTGCCAGCAGATTCACAGGGGGCGCCTATGGCTACACCTTC,CASRFTGGAYGYTF
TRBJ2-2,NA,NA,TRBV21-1,TGTGCCAGCAGCAAACTAGCGGGAGGGCCGAGGTACACCGGGGAGCTGTTTTTT,CASSKLAGGPRYTGELFF
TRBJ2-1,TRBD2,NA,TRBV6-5,TGTGCCAGCAGTTGGACTAGCGGCCACAATGAGCAGTTCTTC,CASSWTSGHNEQFF
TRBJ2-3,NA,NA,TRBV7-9,TGTGCTCTCAGGGCACTTCTGACTGAGAATACGCAGTATTTT,CALRALLTENTQYF
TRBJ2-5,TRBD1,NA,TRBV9,TGTGCCAGCAGCGTAGTGTCGGGACAGGGGGCAAGGAGGCAAGAGACCCAGTACTTC,CASSVVSGQGARRQETQYF
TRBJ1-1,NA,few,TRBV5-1,TGCGCCAGCAGCTTGGTCTCAGATGAAGCTTTCTTT,CASSLVSDEAFF
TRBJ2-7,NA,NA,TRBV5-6,TGTGCCCGCACTACGGAGCAGTACTTC,CARTTEQYF
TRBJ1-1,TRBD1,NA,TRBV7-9,TGTGCCAGCACAGGGGGGGCCCAGATGAACACTGAAGCTTTCTTT,CASTGGAQMNTEAFF
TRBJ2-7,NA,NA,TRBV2,TGTGCCAGCAGTGACGACGGGGAGCAGTACTTC,CASSDDGEQYF
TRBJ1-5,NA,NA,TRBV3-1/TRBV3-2,TGTGCCAGCAGCCAAGCGGCGTCCCCGGACCCCCAGCATTTT,CASSQAASPDPQHF
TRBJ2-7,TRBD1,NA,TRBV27,TGTGCCAGCAGTCCTGGGACAGGGGCTTTGAACGAGCAGTACTTC,CASSPGTGALNEQYF
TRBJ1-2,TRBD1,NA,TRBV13,TGTGCCAGCAGCGGAGAACAGGGGAGAGGCTACACCTTC,CASSGEQGRGYTF
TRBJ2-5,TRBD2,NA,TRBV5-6,TGTGCCAGCAGCTTGGGTAGTTCTAGCGGGGGGGCAGAGACCCAGTACTTC,CASSLGSSSGGAETQYF
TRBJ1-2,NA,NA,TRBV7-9,TGTGCCAGCAGCCCCGGTCGGAGAAACTATGGCTACACCTTC,CASSPGRRNYGYTF
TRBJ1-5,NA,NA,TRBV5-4,TGTGCCAGCAGCTTGGACAGCAATCAGCCCCAGCATTTT,CASSLDSNQPQHF
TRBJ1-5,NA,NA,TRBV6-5,TGTGCCAGCACAAGTTATAGCAATCAGCCCCAGCATTTT,CASTSYSNQPQHF
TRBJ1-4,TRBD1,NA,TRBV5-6,TGTGCCAGCAGCCTCTCGACAGGGGGCGCGGCCCCTAATGAAAAACTGTTTTTT,CASSLSTGGAAPNEKLFF
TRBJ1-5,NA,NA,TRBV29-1,TGCAGCGTTGAATCAGGGTTCGATCAGCCCCAGCATTTT,CSVESGFDQPQHF
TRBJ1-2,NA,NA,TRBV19,TGTGCCAGTAGCTCGGGAGCTCCCCGCCCTGGCTACACCTTC,CASSSGAPRPGYTF
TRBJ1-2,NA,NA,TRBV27,TGTGCCAGCAGTCCTACCCCCGGGGGCAAGAGGGCCATCTATGGCTACACCTTC,CASSPTPGGKRAIYGYTF
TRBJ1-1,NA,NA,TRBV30,TGTGCCTGGAGTGGGATCTCAGCAGAAGCTTTCTTT,CAWSGISAEAFF
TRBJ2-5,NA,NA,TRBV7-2,TGTGCCAGCAGCTACGGGGGGCGCGAGACCCAGTACTTC,CASSYGGRETQYF
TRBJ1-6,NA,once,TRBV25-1,TGTGCCAGCAGTCCCGACAGAGGAAAGAGTTCACCCCTCCACTTT,CASSPDRGKSSPLHF
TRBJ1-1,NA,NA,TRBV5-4,TGTGCCAGCAGCTTGGGCGGGGGAAAGAACACTGAAGCTTTCTTT,CASSLGGGKNTEAFF
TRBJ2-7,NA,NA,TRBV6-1,TGTGCCAGCACCCCAGACCGGGGTATCTCCTACGAGCAGTACTTC,CASTPDRGISYEQYF